This T cell receptor beta chain was profiled in a study of T cell responses to AZD1222 COVID-19 vaccine. Whole-study results and caveats: The donor group comprised mostly white British people and more females; the analysis possibly underestimated clonal diversity.

Using immunoSEQ multiplex PCR, the repertoire was profiled, and TCRdb retains in-frame clones only, with some absent. In the table there are roughly 51,000 clones, roughly nine tenths of which are singletons. Deletions cut 6 bases from V and 0 bases from J, with 14 bases between. The CDR3 sequence is 15 residues long. Germline V gives CDR1 SNHLY, CDR2 FYNNEI. Turning to this clone: Its specificity is unknown.

This chain uses TRBV2 with TRBJ1-1, with D possibly matching TRBD1 (5 bases). Here the sequenced sample was peripheral blood, taken 28 days after the second AZD1222 dose. The receptor's source is an adult who received the AZD1222 COVID-19 vaccine. CDR3 DNA: TGTGCCAGCAGGCTGAGGGGACGGATGAACACTGAAGCTTTCTTT. Translated: CASRLRGRMNTEAFF.